This T cell receptor beta chain was obtained from a study of cytomegalovirus exposure and HLA in healthy donors. PCR involved 60 Vbeta and 13 Jbeta primers. The data were produced by immunoSEQ multiplex PCR, yet TCRdb's version contains in-frame clones alone and is incomplete. The data show 65,000 to 70,000 clones, with around 78% seen just once and 6.3% held by the top ten. CDR1 SGHRS and CDR2 YFSETQ come from the germline V gene. The length of the CDR3 is 18 residues. V gave up 4 bases and J gave up 0 bases; unmatched junction bases: 13. The clonotype was recovered from a man aged 50 to 59 in good health and CMV-seronegative. V usage is TRBV5-1 and J usage is TRBJ2-5, with 9 bases matching TRBD1. The sequenced sample was PBMCs. The CDR3 here is CASSKDRGTTTYQETQYF. The CDR3 DNA sequence: TGCGCCAGCAGCAAGGACAGGGGTACGACGACGTACCAAGAGACCCAGTACTTC.